This T cell receptor (beta chain) was recorded in a study of blood T cells in healthy people across ages. Together with a sample-barcoded 5' primer, a J-beta primer mix was included in a second PCR lasting about 6 to 11 cycles. Via MiXCR, TCRdb re-called the 5' RACE reads, giving one row per CDR3 protein. The sample has 1.5 million or so distinct CDR3 sequences, approximately 38% seen once. This clonotype has a handful of counts. CDR3 size: 13 residues. V was clipped by 3 bases and J by 8 bases, with 13 bases between them. From germline, CDR1 is LGHDT and CDR2 YNNKEL (reference sequence). The origin of this receptor is a woman between 18 and 30 years old in good health. The genes are TRBV3-1 and TRBJ1-1; D is possibly TRBD1 (5 bases). The sample comprised blood. CDR3 region: CASSHGRGREAFF. Here the CDR3 DNA reads TGTGCCAGCAGCCATGGGAGGGGAAGGGAAGCTTTCTTT.